This T cell receptor beta chain was captured by sequencing in a study of human T cells and chemical hapten exposure. About the study: Patch tests applied 0.01% DPC to the upper back and were scored after 6 days.

This CDR3 is built from 12 residues. V dropped 5 bases and J dropped 11; count of bases not matched to a gene: 6. Germline V CDR1 and CDR2: MNHNY, SVGAGI (reference sequence). Time point reported: patch test 2, 6 weeks after DPC sensitization. Treatment defined: therapeutic diphenylcyclopropenone sensitization with weekly scalp DPC. TCRdb re-analysed the RACE reads in MiXCR, keeping a single row per CDR3 protein. Altogether 75,000 to 100,000 distinct CDR3 sequences are present, around 9.3% being singletons, with the ten largest covering approximately 2%. This clonotype was detected ten times or more. J is TRBJ1-1 and V is TRBV6-6, with 9 bases matching TRBD1. The sequencing here drew on whole blood, taken in connection with sensitization to the hapten diphenylcyclopropenone (DPC). The receptor was derived from a woman aged 40 to 55 with alopecia areata. Some clones in this sample may be carry-over from other donors' samples. CDR3 sequence (DNA): TGTGCCAGCAGTCGCACAGGGGGCCGGGCTTTCTTT. Its protein product is CASSRTGGRAFF.